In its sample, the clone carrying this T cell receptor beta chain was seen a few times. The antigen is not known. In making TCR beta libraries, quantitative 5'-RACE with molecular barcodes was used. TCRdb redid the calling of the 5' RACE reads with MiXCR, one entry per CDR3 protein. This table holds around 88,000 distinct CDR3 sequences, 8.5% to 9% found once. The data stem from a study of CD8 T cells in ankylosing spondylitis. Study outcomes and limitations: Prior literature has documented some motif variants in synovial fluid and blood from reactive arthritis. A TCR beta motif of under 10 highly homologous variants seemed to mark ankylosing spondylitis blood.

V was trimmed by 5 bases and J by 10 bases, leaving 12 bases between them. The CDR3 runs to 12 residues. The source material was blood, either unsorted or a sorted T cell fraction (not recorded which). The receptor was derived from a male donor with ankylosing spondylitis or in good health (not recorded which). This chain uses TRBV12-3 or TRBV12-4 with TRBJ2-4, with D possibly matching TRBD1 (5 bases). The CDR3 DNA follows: TGTGCCAGCAGTGGGGCCCTGGGGATTCAGTACTTC. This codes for CASSGALGIQYF.